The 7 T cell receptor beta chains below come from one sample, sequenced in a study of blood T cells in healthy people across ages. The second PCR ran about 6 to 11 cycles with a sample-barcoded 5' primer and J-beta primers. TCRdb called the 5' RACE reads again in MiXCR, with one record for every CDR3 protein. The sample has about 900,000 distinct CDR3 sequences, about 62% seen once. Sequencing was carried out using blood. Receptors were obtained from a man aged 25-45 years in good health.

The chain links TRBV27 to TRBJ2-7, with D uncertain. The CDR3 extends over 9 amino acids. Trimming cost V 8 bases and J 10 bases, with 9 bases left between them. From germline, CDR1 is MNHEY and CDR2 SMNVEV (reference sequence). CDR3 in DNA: TGTGCCAGCGGGTTTGAACAGTACTTC. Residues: CASGFEQYF.

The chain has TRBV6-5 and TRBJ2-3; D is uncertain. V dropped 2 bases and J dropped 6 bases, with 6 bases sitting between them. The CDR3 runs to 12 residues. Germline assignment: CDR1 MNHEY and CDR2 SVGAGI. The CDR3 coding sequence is TGTGCCAGCAGTTACCCCGGGGATACGCAGTATTTT. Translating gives CASSYPGDTQYF.

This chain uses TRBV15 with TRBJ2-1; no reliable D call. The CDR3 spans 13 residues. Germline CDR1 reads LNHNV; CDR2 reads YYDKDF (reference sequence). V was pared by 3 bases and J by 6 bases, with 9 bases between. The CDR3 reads CATSRTPANEQFF. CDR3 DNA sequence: TGTGCCACCAGCAGGACCCCTGCCAATGAGCAGTTCTTC.

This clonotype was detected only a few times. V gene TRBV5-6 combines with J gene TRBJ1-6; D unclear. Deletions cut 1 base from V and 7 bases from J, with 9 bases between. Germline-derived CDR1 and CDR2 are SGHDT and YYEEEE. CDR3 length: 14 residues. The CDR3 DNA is TGTGCCAGCAGCTTGCCGGGGAGGAATTCACCCCTCCACTTT. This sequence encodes CASSLPGRNSPLHF.

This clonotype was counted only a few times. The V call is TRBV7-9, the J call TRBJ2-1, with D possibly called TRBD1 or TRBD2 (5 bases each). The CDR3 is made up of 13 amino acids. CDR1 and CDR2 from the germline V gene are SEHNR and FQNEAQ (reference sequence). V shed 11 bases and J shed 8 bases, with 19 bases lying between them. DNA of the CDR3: TGTGCCTACAAACTAGGGGAGTCCCATGAGCAGTTCTTC. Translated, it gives CAYKLGESHEQFF. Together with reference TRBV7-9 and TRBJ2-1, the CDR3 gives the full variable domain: DTGVSQNPRHKITKRGQNVTFRCDPISEHNRLYWYRQTLGQGPEFLTYFQNEAQLEKSRLLSDRFSAERPKGSFSTLEIQRTEQGDSAMYLCAYKLGESHEQFFGPGTRLTVL.

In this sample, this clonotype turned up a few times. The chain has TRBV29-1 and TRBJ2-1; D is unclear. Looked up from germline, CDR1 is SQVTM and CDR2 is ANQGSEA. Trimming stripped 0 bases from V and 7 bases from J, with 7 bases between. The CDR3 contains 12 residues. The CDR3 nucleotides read TGCAGCGTTGAAGATAAAGGGAATGAGCAGTTCTTC. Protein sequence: CSVEDKGNEQFF.

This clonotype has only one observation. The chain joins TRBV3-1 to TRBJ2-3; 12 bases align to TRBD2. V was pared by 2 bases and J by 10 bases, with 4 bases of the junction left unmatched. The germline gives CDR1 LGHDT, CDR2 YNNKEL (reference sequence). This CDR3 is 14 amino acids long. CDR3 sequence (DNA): TGTGCCAGCAGCCAAAGACTAGCGGGGGCTCCGCAGTATTTT. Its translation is CASSQRLAGAPQYF.